This TCR beta chain stems from a study of blood T cell repertoires in COVID-19. Turning to the study itself: Sample material is recorded as cDNA or gDNA derived from T cells, B-cell-depleted T cells, or PBMCs.

Sequenced by immunoSEQ multiplex PCR; TCRdb stores in-frame clones only, minus some. The repertoire holds a few hundred thousand clones, more than 75% seen once, with over 9.5% in the top ten. This CDR3 comprises 15 residues. From germline, CDR1 is MNHEY and CDR2 SVGAGI. J was trimmed by 4 bases and V by 5 bases; bases with no gene match: 11. This chain uses TRBV6-5 with TRBJ2-7, with TRBD2 matching over 7 bases. This clonotype was obtained from a woman in her twenties or thirties with COVID-19, enrolled during active disease. The sequencing input was peripheral blood. CDR3 DNA: TGTGCCAGCAGTCGCGGGAGCTGGGCGTTGTACGAGCAGTACTTC. Translation: CASSRGSWALYEQYF.